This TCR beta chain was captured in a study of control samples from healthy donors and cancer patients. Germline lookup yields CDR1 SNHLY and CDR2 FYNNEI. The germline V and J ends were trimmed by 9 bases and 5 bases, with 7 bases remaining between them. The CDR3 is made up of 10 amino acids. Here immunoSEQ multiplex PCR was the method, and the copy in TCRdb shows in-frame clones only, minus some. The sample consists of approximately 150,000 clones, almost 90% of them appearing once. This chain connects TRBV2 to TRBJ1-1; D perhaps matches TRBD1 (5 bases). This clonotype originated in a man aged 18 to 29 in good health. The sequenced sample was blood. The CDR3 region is CASWGTEAFF. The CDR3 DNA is TGTGCCAGTTGGGGGACTGAAGCTTTCTTT.